What follows is one T cell receptor (beta chain) and its context. The data were produced by immunoSEQ multiplex PCR, yet TCRdb's version contains in-frame clones alone and is incomplete. The data show 250,000 to 300,000 clones, around nine tenths seen once. The sample belongs to a study of blood T cell repertoires in COVID-19. About the research overall: Sample material is recorded as cDNA or gDNA derived from T cells, B-cell-depleted T cells, or PBMCs.

Participants had their cohort set by participant-reported clinical history. Recovery among Cohort 3 donors was established by two negative PCRs, clearance, or symptom resolution. The germline V gene has CDR1 MGHRA and CDR2 YSYEKL. This CDR3 has 16 amino acids. The V end lost 1 base, the J end lost 1 base, and 8 bases lay between the germline ends. The sample consisted of PBMCs or T cells enriched from blood (not recorded which). The chain combines TRBV4-1 with TRBJ2-6; no definite D call. The TCR was taken from a woman in her sixties who had recovered from COVID-19. The CDR3 region is CASSQVQLSGANVLTF. The CDR3 nucleotides are TGCGCCAGCAGCCAAGTCCAACTTTCTGGGGCCAACGTCCTGACTTTC.